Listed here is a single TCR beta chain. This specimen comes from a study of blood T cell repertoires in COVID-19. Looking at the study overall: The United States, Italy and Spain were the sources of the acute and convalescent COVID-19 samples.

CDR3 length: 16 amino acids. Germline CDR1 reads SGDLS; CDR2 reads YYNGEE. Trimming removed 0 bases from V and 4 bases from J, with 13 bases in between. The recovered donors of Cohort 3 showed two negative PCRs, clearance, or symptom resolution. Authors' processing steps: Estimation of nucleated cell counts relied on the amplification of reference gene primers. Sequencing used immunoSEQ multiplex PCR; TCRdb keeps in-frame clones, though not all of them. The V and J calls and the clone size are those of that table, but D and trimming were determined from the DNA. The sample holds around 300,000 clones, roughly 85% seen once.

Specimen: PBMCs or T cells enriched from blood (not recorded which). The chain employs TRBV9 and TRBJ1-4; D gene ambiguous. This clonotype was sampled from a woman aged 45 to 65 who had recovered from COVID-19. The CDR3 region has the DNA TGTGCCAGCAGCGTAGACGCCGGTCTATTTAATGAAAAACTGTTTTTT. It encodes CASSVDAGLFNEKLFF.